Each of the 16 T cell receptor beta chains below was sequenced from the same sample in a study of blood T cell repertoires in COVID-19. Only in-frame clones appear in the TCRdb table, and some are missing; sequencing was by immunoSEQ multiplex PCR. The sample includes a few hundred thousand clones, about four fifths seen only once; the top ten take roughly 2.9%. Sequencing was carried out using peripheral blood. These receptors came from a man aged 50 or older with active or convalescent COVID-19.

This chain links TRBV5-4 with TRBJ1-2, with D perhaps matching TRBD1 (6 bases). V lost 5 bases to trimming and J lost 3 bases, with 20 bases between them. This CDR3 region has 16 residues. Germline V gives CDR1 SGHNT, CDR2 YYREEE (reference sequence). For the CDR3, the DNA is TGTGCCAGCAGTCCGCCACAGGGAGCTTGGGACTATGGCTACACCTTC. Encoded protein: CASSPPQGAWDYGYTF.

The chain combines TRBV19 with TRBJ2-1; D possibly corresponds to TRBD2 (5 bases). The CDR3 covers 16 residues. V gave up 0 bases and J gave up 0 bases, with 9 bases separating them. CDR1 LNHDA and CDR2 SQIVND come from the germline V gene (reference sequence). CDR3 protein: CASSIDTAASYNEQFF. The CDR3, as DNA: TGTGCCAGTAGTATAGATACAGCGGCCTCCTACAATGAGCAGTTCTTC. Based on the CDR3 plus reference TRBV19 and TRBJ2-1, the full variable domain is DGGITQSPKYLFRKEGQNVTLSCEQNLNHDAMYWYRQDPGQGLRLIYYSQIVNDFQKGDIAEGYSVSREKKESFPLTVTSAQKNPTAFYLCASSIDTAASYNEQFFGPGTRLTVL.

This clone was seen more than once but under ten times. The chain combines TRBV27 with TRBJ1-6; a possible D gene is TRBD1 (6 bases). Germline values: CDR1 MNHEY, CDR2 SMNVEV (reference sequence). This CDR3 is 16 amino acids long. Trimming took off 5 bases at V and 7 bases at J, with 18 bases between the two ends. Written as DNA, the CDR3 is TGTGCCAGCAGTCCCCTTTACAGGGCCGGCAATTCACCCCTCCACTTT. It yields the protein CASSPLYRAGNSPLHF.

This chain links TRBV6-1 with TRBJ1-5, with 10 bases fitting TRBD1. The CDR3 has 15 residues. Germline V gives CDR1 MNHNS, CDR2 SASEGT. V trimming: 3 bases; J trimming: 6 bases; junction bases outside the gene matches: 5. The CDR3 loop is CASSEGTGAGQPQHF. CDR3 nucleotides: TGTGCCAGCAGTGAGGGGACAGGGGCCGGTCAGCCCCAGCATTTT.

The chain couples TRBV11-1 to TRBJ2-5; possible D gene TRBD2, 5 bases. V lost 0 bases and J lost 1, with 9 bases in between. Germline loops: CDR1 SGHAT, CDR2 FQDESV (reference sequence). CDR3 length: 15 amino acids. In nucleotides, the CDR3 is TGTGCCAGCAGCTTAGCGGGAGCGCTCCAAGAGACCCAGTACTTC. Encoded protein: CASSLAGALQETQYF.

This clone occurred many times. This sequence joins TRBV9 and TRBJ2-2; 8 nucleotides align to TRBD1. After removal of 1 base from V and 6 bases from J, the junction contained 2 bases not matched to a gene. This CDR3 contains 14 residues. Germline V gene sequence: CDR1 SGDLS, CDR2 YYNGEE. The CDR3 DNA sequence: TGTGCCAGCAGCGTACAGGGGGCGTCCGGGGAGCTGTTTTTT. Protein product: CASSVQGASGELFF. Full variable domain (outside the CDR3, taken from reference TRBV9 and TRBJ2-2): DSGVTQTPKHLITATGQRVTLRCSPRSGDLSVYWYQQSLDQGLQFLIQYYNGEERAKGNILERFSAQQFPDLHSELNLSSLELGDSALYFCASSVQGASGELFFGEGSRLTVL.

The chain uses TRBV7-9 and TRBJ1-1, with 7 bases aligning to TRBD1. V shed 3 bases, J shed 7 bases, and the junction held 11 bases outside the gene matches. Germline loops: CDR1 SEHNR, CDR2 FQNEAQ (reference sequence). This CDR3 comprises 15 residues. CDR3 loop: CASSFYRGPEHEAFF. CDR3 DNA: TGTGCCAGCAGCTTTTACAGGGGCCCGGAGCATGAAGCTTTCTTT.

The rearrangement joins TRBV11-2 to TRBJ2-7, with TRBD2 identical over 8 bases. This CDR3 has 17 amino acids. V was clipped by 1 base and J by 2 bases; unmatched bases: 10. CDR1 and CDR2 from the germline V gene are SGHAT and FQNNGV. CDR3 sequence: CASSLGSTSGIPYEQYF. The CDR3 bases are TGTGCCAGCAGCTTAGGGAGCACTAGCGGAATTCCCTACGAGCAGTACTTC.

This rearrangement joins TRBV5-4 to TRBJ1-3, with a possible D match to TRBD1 (6 bases). CDR1 and CDR2 from the germline V gene are SGHNT and YYREEE (reference sequence). The CDR3 has 16 amino acids. V was clipped by 2 bases and J by 0 bases, with 12 bases between them. Here the CDR3 DNA reads TGTGCCAGCAGCTTACAGGGATTCAGCTCTGGAAACACCATATATTTT. Protein product: CASSLQGFSSGNTIYF.

The rearrangement uses TRBV6-5 and TRBJ1-2; 7 bases fit TRBD1. V trimming: 9 bases; J trimming: 3 bases; junction bases outside the gene matches: 4. This CDR3 contains 12 residues. Looked up from germline, CDR1 is MNHEY and CDR2 is SVGAGI. The CDR3 sequence: CASFTGDYGYTF. As DNA, the CDR3 is TGTGCCAGTTTTACAGGGGACTATGGCTACACCTTC.

The chain joins TRBV19 to TRBJ1-5, with TRBD1 matching 7 bases. CDR3 length: 16 amino acids. V shed 5 bases and J 3 bases; nucleotides not matched to a gene: 10. The germline CDR1 and CDR2 sequences are LNHDA and SQIVND (reference sequence). CDR3 DNA sequence: TGTGCCAGTAGTTCCCCCCCCGGGACAGACAATCAGCCCCAGCATTTT. It translates to CASSSPPGTDNQPQHF.

The chain recombines TRBV5-1 with TRBJ2-1; 11 nucleotides align to TRBD2. Germline lookup yields CDR1 SGHRS and CDR2 YFSETQ. V lost 2 bases to trimming and J lost 0 bases; unmatched junction nucleotides: 7. The CDR3 totals 18 residues. This chain's CDR3 is CASSFQGTSGLSYNEQFF. CDR3 bases: TGCGCCAGCAGCTTCCAAGGGACTAGCGGACTCTCCTACAATGAGCAGTTCTTC.

The J gene is TRBJ2-5, the V gene TRBV6-5; D is possibly TRBD2 (6 bases). This CDR3 has 14 residues. In germline, CDR1 is MNHEY, CDR2 SVGAGI. V was cut by 2 bases and J by 2 bases, with 9 bases left in between. The CDR3 coding sequence is TGTGCCAGCAGTTACCGGGGGTCTCAAGAGACCCAGTACTTC. Residues: CASSYRGSQETQYF.

The gene calls are TRBV27 and TRBJ2-5; TRBD2 is a possible D gene (5 bases). V was cut by 2 bases and J by 2 bases, with 9 bases left in between. This CDR3 is 14 amino acids long. CDR1 and CDR2 (germline): MNHEY, SMNVEV (reference sequence). DNA for the CDR3: TGTGCCAGCAGTTTAGGGAGAGTTCAAGAGACCCAGTACTTC. Translated, it gives CASSLGRVQETQYF.

This clone came up a few times. This chain connects TRBV5-5 to TRBJ1-5; tentative D call: TRBD1 (6 bases). This CDR3 is built from 16 residues. The V end was cut by 0 bases, the J end by 11 bases, with 21 bases between. Per germline, CDR1 SGHKS and CDR2 YYEKEE (reference sequence). CDR3 region: CASSLDSGKGVGTQHF. DNA of the CDR3: TGTGCCAGCAGCTTGGATTCAGGGAAGGGGGTTGGGACCCAGCATTTT.

The rearrangement joins TRBV28 to TRBJ1-1; TRBD1 might be the D (5 bases). This CDR3 is built from 17 residues. V was cut by 5 bases and J by 0 bases, with 19 bases left in between. Germline V gene lookup returns CDR1 MDHEN and CDR2 SYDVKM. CDR3 in DNA: TGTGCCAGCAGTCCAGAAGGGGCAGTAACTATGAACACTGAAGCTTTCTTT. It specifies CASSPEGAVTMNTEAFF.